The 5 T cell receptor beta chains below were found in one sample sequenced in a study of metastatic and nonmetastatic thyroid tumors. Patients were all untreated before their thyroid surgery. Via MiXCR, TCRdb re-called the PCR reads. The repertoire has some 28,000 clones, 20% to 25% of them found once; the top ten carry about two fifths. The sample comprised blood. The receptors were gathered from a female donor with papillary thyroid cancer or a benign thyroid nodule (not recorded which). Some clones in this sample may be carry-over from other donors' samples.

This clone was seen a handful of times. V and J are TRBV20-1 and TRBJ1-5; D ambiguous. Trimming left V 1 base short and J 2 bases short, with 12 bases between. CDR1 is DFQATT, CDR2 SNEGSKA, per germline (reference sequence). This CDR3 spans 15 amino acids. The CDR3, as DNA: TGCAGTGCTAGAGTTTTGGTTGTCGGCAATCAGCCCCAGCATTTT. Amino acid sequence: CSARVLVVGNQPQHF.

This rearrangement joins TRBV5-1 to TRBJ2-5; D remains unclear. Trimming left V 2 bases short and J 5 bases short, with 16 bases between. Germline V gene sequence: CDR1 SGHRS, CDR2 YFSETQ. The CDR3 sequence is 15 residues long. The chain's CDR3 is CASSFSGSIGETQYF. CDR3 sequence (DNA): TGCGCCAGCAGCTTTTCAGGATCTATTGGGGAGACCCAGTACTTC.

This clone was seen a handful of times. This chain connects TRBV25-1 to TRBJ2-1, with 13 nucleotides matching TRBD2. V lost 5 bases and J lost 8; bases outside the gene matches: 12. CDR1 is MGHDK and CDR2 is SYGVNS in the germline V gene. This CDR3 contains 17 residues. This CDR3 is CASSFLDGTSGEYEQFF. The CDR3 region has the DNA TGTGCCAGCAGTTTCCTGGATGGGACTAGCGGGGAATATGAGCAGTTCTTC.

This clone was seen ten or more times. The chain uses TRBV4-3 and TRBJ2-1; D may be TRBD1 (5 bases). Trimming pared 0 bases from V and 2 bases from J, leaving 11 bases between. The CDR3 extends over 16 amino acids. Germline CDR1 is LGHNA and CDR2 is YSLEER. The CDR3 region has the DNA TGCGCCAGCAGCCAAGACCCAGGGTTGCCCTACAATGAGCAGTTCTTC. It specifies CASSQDPGLPYNEQFF.

This clone was detected ten times or more. V is TRBV11-1 and J is TRBJ2-7; 9 bases map to TRBD1. Germline V lookup: CDR1 SGHAT, CDR2 FQDESV (reference sequence). Losses at the gene ends were 5 bases for V and 0 bases for J; bases not matched to a gene: 8. This CDR3 contains 16 residues. This CDR3 reads CASSTTQGAVSYEQYF. As DNA, the CDR3 is TGTGCCAGCAGCACCACACAGGGGGCGGTCTCCTACGAGCAGTACTTC.